Shown below are 16 T cell receptor beta chains from a single sample sequenced in a study of blood T cell repertoires in COVID-19. This table comes from immunoSEQ multiplex PCR, and its TCRdb copy is limited to in-frame clones, with some not included. The sample contains 55,000 to 80,000 clones, about nine tenths of which appear only once. Sequenced input: peripheral blood. The receptors come from a human donor in a cohort sampled during active COVID-19.

This clone was seen a single time. The gene calls are TRBV12-3 or TRBV12-4 and TRBJ2-2; no clear D gene. V lost 2 bases and J lost 6, with 4 bases in between. The CDR3 is made up of 12 amino acids. CDR3 amino acids: CASSLTAGELFF. DNA of the CDR3: TGTGCCAGCAGTTTAACGGCCGGGGAGCTGTTTTTT.

DNA for the CDR3: TGTGCCAGCAGCTTGATAGGGGCGTCCTACGAGCAGTACTTC. Protein product: CASSLIGASYEQYF. V usage is TRBV5-5 and J usage is TRBJ2-7, with D tentatively TRBD1 (5 bases). CDR3 length: 14 residues. The germline V gene encodes CDR1 SGHKS and CDR2 YYEKEE (reference sequence). Trimming took off 1 base at V and 1 base at J, with 9 bases between the two ends.

The V call is TRBV27, the J call TRBJ1-6, with D unresolved. The CDR3 totals 15 residues. The V end lost 2 bases, the J end lost 6 bases, and 11 bases lay between the germline ends. Per germline, CDR1 MNHEY and CDR2 SMNVEV (reference sequence). CDR3 in DNA: TGTGCCAGCAGTTTACGGGCTGAGGGTAATTCACCCCTCCACTTT. Translation: CASSLRAEGNSPLHF.

The chain links TRBV18 to TRBJ2-7; TRBD1 matches 8 bases. In germline, CDR1 is KGHSH, CDR2 LQKENI. The junction had 2 bases not matched to a gene; V was cut back by 8 bases and J by 2 bases. CDR3 length equals 12 residues. The CDR3 spells CASQGAAYEQYF. The CDR3 DNA sequence: TGTGCCAGCCAGGGGGCGGCCTACGAGCAGTACTTC. Full variable domain (remainder filled in from reference TRBV18 and TRBJ2-7): NAGVMQNPRHLVRRRGQEARLRCSPMKGHSHVYWYRQLPEEGLKFMVYLQKENIIDESGMPKERFSAEFPKEGPSILRIQQVVRGDSAAYFCASQGAAYEQYFGPGTRLTVT.

This clone occurred once. The chain joins TRBV5-1 to TRBJ2-7; D is uncertain. This CDR3 is 14 amino acids long. Trimming removed 0 bases from V and 3 bases from J, with 10 bases in between. Germline CDR1 is SGHRS and CDR2 is YFSETQ. The CDR3 nucleotides read TGCGCCAGCAGCTTGGCGGATCGCGGCTACGAGCAGTACTTC. Protein sequence: CASSLADRGYEQYF.

The V and J genes are TRBV9 and TRBJ2-6, with D maybe TRBD1 (5 bases). The CDR3 is 16 residues long. Germline assignment: CDR1 SGDLS and CDR2 YYNGEE. Trimming removed 4 bases from V and 4 bases from J, with 15 bases in between. The CDR3 is CASSLNTGNGANVLTF. The CDR3 DNA reads as TGTGCCAGCAGCCTTAATACAGGTAACGGGGCCAACGTCCTGACTTTC.

The chain joins TRBV7-2 to TRBJ2-2; the D gene is possibly TRBD2 (7 bases). V gave up 1 base and J gave up 2 bases, with 11 bases separating them. The CDR3 length is 16 residues. Looked up from germline, CDR1 is SGHTA and CDR2 is FQGNSA. DNA for the CDR3: TGTGCCAGCAGCTTAGTCGGGGGGCATAACACCGGGGAGCTGTTTTTT. This sequence encodes CASSLVGGHNTGELFF.

The chain combines TRBV19 with TRBJ1-2, with 10 bases matching TRBD1. CDR3 length equals 15 residues. V lost 5 bases to trimming and J lost 6 bases; unmatched junction nucleotides: 9. CDR1 and CDR2 (germline): LNHDA, SQIVND (reference sequence). This chain's CDR3 is CASSVRDRGSNGYTF. DNA of the CDR3: TGTGCCAGTAGTGTACGGGACAGGGGTTCAAATGGCTACACCTTC. Full variable domain (rest looked up from reference TRBV19 and TRBJ1-2): DGGITQSPKYLFRKEGQNVTLSCEQNLNHDAMYWYRQDPGQGLRLIYYSQIVNDFQKGDIAEGYSVSREKKESFPLTVTSAQKNPTAFYLCASSVRDRGSNGYTFGSGTRLTVV.

The J gene is TRBJ2-1, the V gene TRBV3-1 (or the pseudogene TRBV3-2); 14 nucleotides agree with TRBD2. Germline V gene data show CDR1 as LGHDT and CDR2 as YNNKEL (reference sequence). CDR3 size: 16 residues. The V segment lost 4 bases and the J segment 6 bases; nucleotides outside the gene matches: 5. CDR3 protein: CASSRGLAGEFNEQFF. CDR3 bases: TGTGCCAGCAGCCGGGGACTAGCGGGAGAGTTCAATGAGCAGTTCTTC.

This sequence joins TRBV6-5 and TRBJ2-1; D remains unclear. This CDR3 region has 11 residues. CDR1 and CDR2 from the germline V gene are MNHEY and SVGAGI. Trimming shortened V by 6 bases and J by 4 bases, and 4 bases separated the two germline ends. CDR3 sequence: CASSTYNEQFF. The CDR3 bases are TGTGCCAGCAGCACATACAATGAGCAGTTCTTC.

This chain joins TRBV19 and TRBJ2-1; 8 nucleotides line up with TRBD1. CDR3 length: 15 residues. The V segment lost 3 bases and the J segment 4 bases; nucleotides outside the gene matches: 5. The germline V gene has CDR1 LNHDA and CDR2 SQIVND (reference sequence). In DNA form, the CDR3 reads TGTGCCAGTAGTATCCGCAGGGGGCTTTACAATGAGCAGTTCTTC. This codes for CASSIRRGLYNEQFF. The whole variable domain, remainder taken from reference TRBV19 and TRBJ2-1, is DGGITQSPKYLFRKEGQNVTLSCEQNLNHDAMYWYRQDPGQGLRLIYYSQIVNDFQKGDIAEGYSVSREKKESFPLTVTSAQKNPTAFYLCASSIRRGLYNEQFFGPGTRLTVL.

V and J are TRBV3-1 (or the pseudogene TRBV3-2) and TRBJ1-1; 8 bases agree with TRBD1. The V segment lost 0 bases and the J segment 9 bases; nucleotides outside the gene matches: 6. The CDR3 extends over 14 amino acids. The germline gives CDR1 LGHDT, CDR2 YNNKEL (reference sequence). CDR3 loop: CASSQDSTGGQAFF. DNA of the CDR3: TGTGCCAGCAGCCAAGATAGTACAGGGGGGCAAGCTTTCTTT.

This rearrangement joins TRBV5-4 to TRBJ2-7, with TRBD2 identical over 8 bases. The CDR3 is 14 residues long. Germline CDR1 is SGHNT and CDR2 is YYREEE (reference sequence). Losses at the gene ends were 2 bases for V and 2 bases for J; bases not matched to a gene: 3. This CDR3 is CASSLSGSAYEQYF. CDR3 in DNA: TGTGCCAGCAGCTTAAGCGGGAGCGCCTACGAGCAGTACTTC.

V and J are TRBV7-2 and TRBJ2-4; TRBD1 aligns across 8 bases. Trimming at V came to 3 bases and at J to 7 bases, leaving 11 bases not matched to a gene. Per the germline V gene, CDR1 is SGHTA and CDR2 is FQGNSA. This CDR3 is built from 16 residues. DNA for the CDR3: TGTGCCAGCAGCTTCCCCGGGACAGGAGGTCTCAACATTCAGTACTTC. Protein product: CASSFPGTGGLNIQYF. The variable domain in full, with the rest retrieved from reference TRBV7-2 and TRBJ2-4, is GAGVSQSPSNKVTEKGKDVELRCDPISGHTALYWYRQSLGQGLEFLIYFQGNSAPDKSGLPSDRFSAERTGGSVSTLTIQRTQQEDSAVYLCASSFPGTGGLNIQYFGAGTRLSVL.

The chain employs TRBV29-1 and TRBJ1-2, with 7 bases lining up with TRBD1. The germline V gene has CDR1 SQVTM and CDR2 ANQGSEA. The CDR3 spans 13 residues. V dropped 7 bases and J dropped 0; count of bases not matched to a gene: 5. The DNA of the CDR3 is TGCAGCGGCTCGACAGGGACTAACTATGGCTACACCTTC. Its translation is CSGSTGTNYGYTF. Full variable domain (remainder filled in from reference TRBV29-1 and TRBJ1-2): SAVISQKPSRDICQRGTSLTIQCQVDSQVTMMFWYRQQPGQSLTLIATANQGSEATYESGFVIDKFPISRPNLTFSTLTVSNMSPEDSSIYLCSGSTGTNYGYTFGSGTRLTVV.

This rearrangement joins TRBV9 to TRBJ2-1; 7 bases are a match to TRBD2. Germline V gene sequence: CDR1 SGDLS, CDR2 YYNGEE. Trimming cost V 0 bases and J 6 bases; bases outside gene matches: 21. There are 20 residues in the CDR3. The CDR3 sequence is CASSVDHGDLNGLESNEQFF. The CDR3 nucleotides read TGTGCCAGCAGCGTAGATCACGGGGACCTCAACGGACTAGAGAGCAATGAGCAGTTCTTC.